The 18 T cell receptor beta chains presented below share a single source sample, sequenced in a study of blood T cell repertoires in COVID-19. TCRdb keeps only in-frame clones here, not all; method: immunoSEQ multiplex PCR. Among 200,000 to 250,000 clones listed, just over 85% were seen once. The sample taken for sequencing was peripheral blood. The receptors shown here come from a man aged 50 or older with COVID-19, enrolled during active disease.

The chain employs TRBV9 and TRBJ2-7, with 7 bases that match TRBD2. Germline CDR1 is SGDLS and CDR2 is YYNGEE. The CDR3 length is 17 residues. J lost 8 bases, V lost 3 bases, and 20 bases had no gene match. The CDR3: CASSGHAWRESYDQQYF. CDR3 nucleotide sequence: TGTGCCAGCAGCGGCCATGCATGGCGGGAGTCTTACGACCAGCAGTACTTC.

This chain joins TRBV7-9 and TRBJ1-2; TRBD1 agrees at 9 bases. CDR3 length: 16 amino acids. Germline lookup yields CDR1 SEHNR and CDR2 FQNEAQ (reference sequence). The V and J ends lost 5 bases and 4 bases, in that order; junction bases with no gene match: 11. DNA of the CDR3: TGTGCCAGCAGCCCCCGCGGGACAGGGAAGATCTATGGCTACACCTTC. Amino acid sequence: CASSPRGTGKIYGYTF.

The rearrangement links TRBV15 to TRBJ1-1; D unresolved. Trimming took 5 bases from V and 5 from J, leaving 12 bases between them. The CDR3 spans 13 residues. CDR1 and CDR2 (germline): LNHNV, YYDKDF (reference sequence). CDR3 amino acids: CATSGMRDTEAFF. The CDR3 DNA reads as TGTGCCACCAGCGGCATGAGGGATACTGAAGCTTTCTTT.

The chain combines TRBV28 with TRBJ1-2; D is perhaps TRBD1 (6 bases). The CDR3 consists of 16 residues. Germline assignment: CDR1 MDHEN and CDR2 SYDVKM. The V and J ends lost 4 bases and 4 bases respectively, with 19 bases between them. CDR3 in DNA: TGTGCCAGCAGTTCGAACAGGGTCCAAAGAGTCTATGGCTACACCTTC. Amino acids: CASSSNRVQRVYGYTF.

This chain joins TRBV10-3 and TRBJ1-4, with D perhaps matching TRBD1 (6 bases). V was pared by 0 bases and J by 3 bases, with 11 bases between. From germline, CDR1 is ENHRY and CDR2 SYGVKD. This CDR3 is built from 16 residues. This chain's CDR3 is CAISESYGQPNEKLFF. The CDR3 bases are TGTGCCATCAGTGAGTCTTATGGACAGCCTAATGAAAAACTGTTTTTT.

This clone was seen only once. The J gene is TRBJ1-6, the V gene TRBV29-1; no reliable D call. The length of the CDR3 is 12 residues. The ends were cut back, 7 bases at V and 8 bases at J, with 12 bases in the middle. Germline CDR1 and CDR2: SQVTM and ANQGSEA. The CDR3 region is CSAGDADSPLHF. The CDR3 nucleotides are TGCAGCGCTGGTGACGCGGATTCACCCCTCCACTTT.

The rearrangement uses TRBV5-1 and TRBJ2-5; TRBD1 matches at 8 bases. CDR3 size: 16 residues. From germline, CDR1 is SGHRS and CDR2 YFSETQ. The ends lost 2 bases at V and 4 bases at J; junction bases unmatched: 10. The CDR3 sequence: CASSFPGQAIGETQYF. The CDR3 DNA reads TGCGCCAGCAGCTTCCCGGGACAGGCTATTGGAGAGACCCAGTACTTC.

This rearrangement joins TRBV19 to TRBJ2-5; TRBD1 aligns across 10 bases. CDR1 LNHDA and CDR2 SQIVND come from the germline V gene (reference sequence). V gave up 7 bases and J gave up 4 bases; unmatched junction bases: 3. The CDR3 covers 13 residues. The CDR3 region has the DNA TGTGCCAGTAAGGGGACAGGGGTAGAGACCCAGTACTTC. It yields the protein CASKGTGVETQYF. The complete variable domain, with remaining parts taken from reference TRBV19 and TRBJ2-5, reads DGGITQSPKYLFRKEGQNVTLSCEQNLNHDAMYWYRQDPGQGLRLIYYSQIVNDFQKGDIAEGYSVSREKKESFPLTVTSAQKNPTAFYLCASKGTGVETQYFGPGTRLLVL.

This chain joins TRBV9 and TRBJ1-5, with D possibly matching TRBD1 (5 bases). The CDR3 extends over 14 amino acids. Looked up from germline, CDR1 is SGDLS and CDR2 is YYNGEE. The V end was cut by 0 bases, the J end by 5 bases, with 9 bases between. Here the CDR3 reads CASSVGLTDQPQHF. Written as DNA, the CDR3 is TGTGCCAGCAGCGTAGGTCTGACAGATCAGCCCCAGCATTTT.

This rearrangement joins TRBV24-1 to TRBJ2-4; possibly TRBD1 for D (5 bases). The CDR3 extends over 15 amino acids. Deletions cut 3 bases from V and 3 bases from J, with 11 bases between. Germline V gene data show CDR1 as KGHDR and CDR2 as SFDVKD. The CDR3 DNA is TGTGCCACCAGTGATACAGGAGCCGACAAAAACATTCAGTACTTC. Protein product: CATSDTGADKNIQYF.

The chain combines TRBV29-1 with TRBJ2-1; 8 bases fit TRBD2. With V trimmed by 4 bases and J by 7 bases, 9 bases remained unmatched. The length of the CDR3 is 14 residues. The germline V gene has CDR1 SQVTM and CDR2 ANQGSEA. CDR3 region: CSVAPGGAGNEQFF. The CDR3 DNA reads TGCAGCGTTGCCCCGGGGGGGGCGGGTAATGAGCAGTTCTTC.

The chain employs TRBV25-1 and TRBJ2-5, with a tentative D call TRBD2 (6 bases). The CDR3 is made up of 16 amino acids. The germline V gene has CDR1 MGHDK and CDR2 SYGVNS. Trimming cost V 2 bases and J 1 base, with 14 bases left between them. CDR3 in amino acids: CASSERTTGRQETQYF. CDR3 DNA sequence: TGTGCCAGCAGTGAAAGGACTACAGGCCGCCAAGAGACCCAGTACTTC.

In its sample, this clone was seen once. The CDR3 region has the DNA TGTGCCAGCATTCCCCGGCACAGAAATGAAGCTTTCTTT. It translates to CASIPRHRNEAFF. The chain carries TRBV6-5 and TRBJ1-1; D is undetermined. The CDR3 extends over 13 amino acids. CDR1 and CDR2 (germline): MNHEY, SVGAGI. V lost 7 bases and J 7 bases, leaving 16 bases between the germline ends.

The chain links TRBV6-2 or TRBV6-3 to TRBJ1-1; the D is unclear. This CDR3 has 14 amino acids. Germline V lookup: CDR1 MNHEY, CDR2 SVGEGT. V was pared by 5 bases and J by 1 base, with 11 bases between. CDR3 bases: TGTGCCAGCAGTACGGGGAAGGGGAACACTGAAGCTTTCTTT. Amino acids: CASSTGKGNTEAFF.

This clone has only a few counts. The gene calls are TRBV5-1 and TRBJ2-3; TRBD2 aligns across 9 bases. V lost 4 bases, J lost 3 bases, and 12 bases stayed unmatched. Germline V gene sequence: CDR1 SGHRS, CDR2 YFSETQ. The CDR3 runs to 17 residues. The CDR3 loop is CASSDDFGGRATDTQYF. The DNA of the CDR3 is TGCGCCAGCAGCGACGACTTTGGCGGGAGGGCAACAGATACGCAGTATTTT. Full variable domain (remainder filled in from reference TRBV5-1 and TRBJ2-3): KAGVTQTPRYLIKTRGQQVTLSCSPISGHRSVSWYQQTPGQGLQFLFEYFSETQRNKGNFPGRFSGRQFSNSRSEMNVSTLELGDSALYLCASSDDFGGRATDTQYFGPGTRLTVL.

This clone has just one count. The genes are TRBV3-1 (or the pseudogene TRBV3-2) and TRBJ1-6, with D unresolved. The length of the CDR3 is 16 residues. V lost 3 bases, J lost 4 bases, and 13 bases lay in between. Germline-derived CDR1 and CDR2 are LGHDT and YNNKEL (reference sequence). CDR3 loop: CASSHTGRKYNSPLHF. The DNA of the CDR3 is TGTGCCAGCAGCCACACCGGGAGAAAATATAATTCACCCCTCCACTTT.

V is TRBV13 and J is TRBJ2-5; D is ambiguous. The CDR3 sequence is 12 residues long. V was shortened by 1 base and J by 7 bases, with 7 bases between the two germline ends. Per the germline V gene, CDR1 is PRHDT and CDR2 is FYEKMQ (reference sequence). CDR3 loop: CASSLATGTQYF. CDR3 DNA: TGTGCCAGCAGCTTAGCCACGGGGACCCAGTACTTC.

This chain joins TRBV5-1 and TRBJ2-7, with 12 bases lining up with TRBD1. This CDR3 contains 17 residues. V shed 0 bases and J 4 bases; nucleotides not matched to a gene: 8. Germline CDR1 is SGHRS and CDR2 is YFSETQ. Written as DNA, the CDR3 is TGCGCCAGCAGCTTGGCCGTGGGACAGGGGGCTCTATACGAGCAGTACTTC. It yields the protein CASSLAVGQGALYEQYF.